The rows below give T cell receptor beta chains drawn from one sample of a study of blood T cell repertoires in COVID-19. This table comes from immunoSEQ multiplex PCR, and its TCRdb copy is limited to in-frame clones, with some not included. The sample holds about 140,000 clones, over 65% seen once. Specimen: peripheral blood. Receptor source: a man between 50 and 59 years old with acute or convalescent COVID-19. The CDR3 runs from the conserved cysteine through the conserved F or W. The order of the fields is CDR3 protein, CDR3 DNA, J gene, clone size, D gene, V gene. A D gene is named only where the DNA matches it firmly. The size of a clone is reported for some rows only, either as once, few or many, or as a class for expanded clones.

CDR3aa: CASSPERGSSGANVLTF
CDR3nt: TGCGCCAGCAGCCCTGAGCGGGGAAGCTCTGGGGCCAACGTCCTGACTTTC
j_gene: TRBJ2-6
abundance: -
d_gene: TRBD2
v_gene: TRBV4-1

CDR3aa: CASSGGSYNSPLHF
CDR3nt: TGTGCCTCTTCCGGGGGGAGTTATAATTCACCCCTCCACTTT
j_gene: TRBJ1-6
abundance: -
d_gene: -
v_gene: TRBV19

CDR3aa: CASSRTVGSSYNEQFF
CDR3nt: TGTGCCAGTAGTAGGACAGTCGGTAGCTCCTACAATGAGCAGTTCTTC
j_gene: TRBJ2-1
abundance: -
d_gene: -
v_gene: TRBV19

CDR3aa: CASSWDRGEKLFF
CDR3nt: TGTGCCAGTAGTTGGGACAGGGGTGAAAAACTGTTTTTT
j_gene: TRBJ1-4
abundance: -
d_gene: TRBD1
v_gene: TRBV19

CDR3aa: CATSSPNRNGGYTF
CDR3nt: TGTGCCACCAGCAGTCCAAACAGGAACGGAGGCTACACCTTC
j_gene: TRBJ1-2
abundance: -
d_gene: -
v_gene: TRBV15

CDR3aa: CASSYSLGVNEQFF
CDR3nt: TGTGCCAGCAGTTACTCGCTAGGGGTCAATGAGCAGTTCTTC
j_gene: TRBJ2-1
abundance: medium-sized
d_gene: -
v_gene: TRBV6-5

CDR3aa: CASSLGTSPNQPQHF
CDR3nt: TGTGCCAGCAGTCTCGGGACTTCTCCCAATCAGCCCCAGCATTTT
j_gene: TRBJ1-5
abundance: -
d_gene: -
v_gene: TRBV6-5

CDR3aa: CAWSDQGVGGYTF
CDR3nt: TGTGCCTGGAGCGATCAGGGGGTGGGAGGCTACACCTTC
j_gene: TRBJ1-2
abundance: -
d_gene: TRBD1
v_gene: TRBV30

CDR3aa: CASSLRRTDTQYF
CDR3nt: TGTGCCAGCAGCTTAAGGCGGACAGATACGCAGTATTTT
j_gene: TRBJ2-3
abundance: once
d_gene: -
v_gene: TRBV7-2

CDR3aa: CSVEKGQGDHGYTF
CDR3nt: TGCAGCGTAGAGAAGGGGCAGGGGGACCATGGCTACACCTTC
j_gene: TRBJ1-2
abundance: -
d_gene: TRBD1
v_gene: TRBV29-1

CDR3aa: CASSDPGMVGYTF
CDR3nt: TGTGCCAGCAGTGACCCAGGGATGGTCGGCTACACCTTC
j_gene: TRBJ1-2
abundance: few
d_gene: -
v_gene: TRBV6-4

CDR3aa: CASSRGDRELSYGYTF
CDR3nt: TGTGCCAGCAGCCGCGGAGACAGGGAACTCTCCTATGGCTACACCTTC
j_gene: TRBJ1-2
abundance: -
d_gene: TRBD1
v_gene: TRBV7-9

CDR3aa: CASSQEGRASTGELFF
CDR3nt: TGCGCCAGCAGCCAAGAAGGCAGGGCGAGTACCGGGGAGCTGTTTTTT
j_gene: TRBJ2-2
abundance: -
d_gene: -
v_gene: TRBV4-1

CDR3aa: CASSQGGYEQYF
CDR3nt: TGTGCCAGCAGCCAAGGCGGGTACGAGCAGTACTTC
j_gene: TRBJ2-7
abundance: -
d_gene: -
v_gene: TRBV3-1/TRBV3-2

CDR3aa: CTSSRTSGGAVSGQETQYF
CDR3nt: TGCACCAGCTCCCGGACTAGCGGGGGGGCCGTGTCGGGCCAAGAGACCCAGTACTTC
j_gene: TRBJ2-5
abundance: -
d_gene: -
v_gene: TRBV1

CDR3aa: CSASTGAEKLFF
CDR3nt: TGCAGCGCCTCGACAGGTGCTGAAAAACTGTTTTTT
j_gene: TRBJ1-4
abundance: few
d_gene: -
v_gene: TRBV29-1

CDR3aa: CASSDNRGLVEKLFF
CDR3nt: TGTGCCAGCAGTGACAACAGGGGGCTGGTTGAAAAACTGTTTTTT
j_gene: TRBJ1-4
abundance: -
d_gene: TRBD1
v_gene: TRBV6-1

CDR3aa: CASSERFAGELFF
CDR3nt: TGTGCCAGCAGTGAACGGTTTGCCGGGGAGCTGTTTTTT
j_gene: TRBJ2-2
abundance: -
d_gene: -
v_gene: TRBV2

CDR3aa: CASRGWTLTNTEAFF
CDR3nt: TGTGCCAGCAGAGGATGGACACTGACGAACACTGAAGCTTTCTTT
j_gene: TRBJ1-1
abundance: -
d_gene: -
v_gene: TRBV27

CDR3aa: CASRTGIDEQFF
CDR3nt: TGTGCCAGTAGGACAGGGATCGATGAGCAGTTCTTC
j_gene: TRBJ2-1
abundance: -
d_gene: TRBD1
v_gene: TRBV19

CDR3aa: CASSLGEGETQYF
CDR3nt: TGTGCCAGCAGTTTAGGGGAGGGGGAGACCCAGTACTTC
j_gene: TRBJ2-5
abundance: -
d_gene: TRBD2
v_gene: TRBV12-3/TRBV12-4

CDR3aa: CASSFGGGSQPQHF
CDR3nt: TGTGCCAGCAGCTTCGGGGGAGGTTCTCAGCCCCAGCATTTT
j_gene: TRBJ1-5
abundance: -
d_gene: -
v_gene: TRBV7-9

CDR3aa: CASRADYYTEAFF
CDR3nt: TGCGCCAGCAGAGCAGACTACTACACTGAAGCTTTCTTT
j_gene: TRBJ1-1
abundance: -
d_gene: -
v_gene: TRBV10-2

CDR3aa: CASGMGGATGYTF
CDR3nt: TGTGCCAGCGGAATGGGGGGTGCCACGGGCTACACCTTC
j_gene: TRBJ1-2
abundance: few
d_gene: -
v_gene: TRBV12-3/TRBV12-4

CDR3aa: CASSNTERHGYTF
CDR3nt: TGTGCCAGCAGCAACACGGAGAGGCATGGCTACACCTTC
j_gene: TRBJ1-2
abundance: few
d_gene: -
v_gene: TRBV13

CDR3aa: CASSLGRGGLNEQFF
CDR3nt: TGTGCCAGCAGCTTAGGACGGGGGGGCCTCAATGAGCAGTTCTTC
j_gene: TRBJ2-1
abundance: -
d_gene: TRBD2
v_gene: TRBV7-6

CDR3aa: CSVDGKQGQGETQYF
CDR3nt: TGCAGCGTTGATGGTAAACAGGGGCAAGGGGAGACCCAGTACTTC
j_gene: TRBJ2-5
abundance: -
d_gene: TRBD1
v_gene: TRBV29-1

CDR3aa: CSVRGTYEQYF
CDR3nt: TGCAGCGTTCGGGGGACCTACGAGCAGTACTTC
j_gene: TRBJ2-7
abundance: -
d_gene: -
v_gene: TRBV29-1

CDR3aa: CASSAGVGYNSPLHF
CDR3nt: TGTGCCAGCAGCGCAGGGGTGGGTTACAATTCACCCCTCCACTTT
j_gene: TRBJ1-6
abundance: few
d_gene: -
v_gene: TRBV7-6

CDR3aa: CSVNRDGYGYTF
CDR3nt: TGCAGCGTTAACAGGGATGGGTATGGCTACACCTTC
j_gene: TRBJ1-2
abundance: -
d_gene: -
v_gene: TRBV29-1

CDR3aa: CASRREGTYEQYF
CDR3nt: TGTGCCAGCAGGCGGGAGGGTACCTACGAGCAGTACTTC
j_gene: TRBJ2-7
abundance: -
d_gene: TRBD2
v_gene: TRBV3-1/TRBV3-2

CDR3aa: CASSRDSGNTIYF
CDR3nt: TGCGCCAGCAGCCGGGATAGTGGAAACACCATATATTTT
j_gene: TRBJ1-3
abundance: -
d_gene: -
v_gene: TRBV5-1

CDR3aa: CASSVAAGGRTDTQYF
CDR3nt: TGTGCCAGCAGCGTAGCGGCGGGGGGCCGCACAGATACGCAGTATTTT
j_gene: TRBJ2-3
abundance: once
d_gene: TRBD2
v_gene: TRBV9

CDR3aa: CATSDPGQGYNEQFF
CDR3nt: TGTGCCACCAGTGATCCGGGACAGGGCTACAATGAGCAGTTCTTC
j_gene: TRBJ2-1
abundance: -
d_gene: TRBD1
v_gene: TRBV24-1

CDR3aa: CASSPIGGTYEQYF
CDR3nt: TGCGCCAGCAGCCCAATCGGGGGGACCTACGAGCAGTACTTC
j_gene: TRBJ2-7
abundance: -
d_gene: TRBD2
v_gene: TRBV4-1